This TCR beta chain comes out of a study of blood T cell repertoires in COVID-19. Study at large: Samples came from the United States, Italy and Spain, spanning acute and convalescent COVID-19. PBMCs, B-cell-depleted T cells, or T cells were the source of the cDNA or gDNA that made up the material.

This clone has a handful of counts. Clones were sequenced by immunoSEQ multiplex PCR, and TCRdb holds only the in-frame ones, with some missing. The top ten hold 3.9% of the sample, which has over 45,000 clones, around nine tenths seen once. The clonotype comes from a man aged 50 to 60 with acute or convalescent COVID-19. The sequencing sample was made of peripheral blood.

CDR3 residues: CASKKAGATYEQYF. CDR3 nucleotides: TGTGCCAGCAAGAAGGCGGGGGCCACCTACGAGCAGTACTTC. V gene TRBV11-2 combines with J gene TRBJ2-7, with a possible D match to TRBD2 (7 bases). Germline V lookup: CDR1 SGHAT, CDR2 FQNNGV. Trimming shortened V by 7 bases and J by 2 bases, and 15 bases separated the two germline ends. The CDR3 loop spans 14 amino acids. The variable domain in full, completed from reference TRBV11-2 and TRBJ2-7, reads EAGVAQSPRYKIIEKRQSVAFWCNPISGHATLYWYQQILGQGPKLLIQFQNNGVVDDSQLPKDRFSAERLKGVDSTLKIQPAKLEDSAVYLCASKKAGATYEQYFGPGTRLTVT.